A selection of T cell receptor beta chains follows, all from one sample in a study of T cell repertoires in ileal Crohn's disease. Some clones are missing from TCRdb's copy, which holds only in-frame ones; the method was immunoSEQ multiplex PCR. The data show approximately 5,400 clones, 70% to 90% seen once. Sequencing was performed on CD4+ T cells from ileum. These receptors all stem from an adult with Crohn's disease. Some clones in this sample may be carry-over from other donors' samples. Both conserved end residues are part of each CDR3. A D gene is named only where the DNA matches it firmly. Rows may omit the clone size; those that give it use once, few, many or a size class.

DNA: TGTGCCAGCAGCTCTTCCTTAGGGACTAGGGAACCTACGCAGTATTTT; CDR3: CASSSSLGTREPTQYF; length: 16; V: TRBV7-2; D: TRBD2; J: TRBJ2-3; size: .
DNA: TGTGCCAGCAGCGCATCCGGGACTAAATACGAGCAGTACTTC; CDR3: CASSASGTKYEQYF; length: 14; V: TRBV7-2; D: TRBD2; J: TRBJ2-7; size: .
DNA: TGTGCCAGCGGATCGCAGGGGTACCAAGAGACCCAGTACTTC; CDR3: CASGSQGYQETQYF; length: 14; V: TRBV7-9; D: .; J: TRBJ2-5; size: .
DNA: TGTGCCAGCACACAAAGTGGGGCGGGAGGGGCCAACGTCCTGACTTTC; CDR3: CASTQSGAGGANVLTF; length: 16; V: TRBV2; D: .; J: TRBJ2-6; size: .
DNA: TGTGCCAGCAGTTATTACCCCCAGACAGGGATGGGTGGCTACACCTTC; CDR3: CASSYYPQTGMGGYTF; length: 16; V: TRBV27; D: TRBD1; J: TRBJ1-2; size: .
DNA: TGTGCCAGTAGTCCCCTAGCTCCCACCGGGGAGCTGTTTTTT; CDR3: CASSPLAPTGELFF; length: 14; V: TRBV19; D: .; J: TRBJ2-2; size: .
DNA: TGTGCCAGCAGTTCCCAAGGAGCTTCCTATGGCTACACCTTC; CDR3: CASSSQGASYGYTF; length: 14; V: TRBV28; D: .; J: TRBJ1-2; size: few
DNA: TGCGCCAGCAGCCAAGGCAGGGGCCTAATAGAAGGTGGCTACACCTTC; CDR3: CASSQGRGLIEGGYTF; length: 16; V: TRBV5-1; D: .; J: TRBJ1-2; size: once
DNA: TGCGCCAGCAGCCTTGACATAACCTACGAGCAGTACTTC; CDR3: CASSLDITYEQYF; length: 13; V: TRBV5-1; D: .; J: TRBJ2-7; size: .
DNA: TGTGCCAGCAGTCCCCCTCGGGGAGGTCGAAACACCATATATTTT; CDR3: CASSPPRGGRNTIYF; length: 15; V: TRBV2; D: .; J: TRBJ1-3; size: .
DNA: TGTGCCAGCAGTGAACGTCCGAGGAACACTGAAGCTTTCTTT; CDR3: CASSERPRNTEAFF; length: 14; V: TRBV2; D: .; J: TRBJ1-1; size: .
DNA: TGTGCCAGTAGCGGCAATACAGGGGGCACAGATGCGCAGTATTTT; CDR3: CASSGNTGGTDAQYF; length: 15; V: TRBV19; D: TRBD1; J: TRBJ2-3; size: once
DNA: TGTGCCAGCAGTGGGGGCAGGGGGAAGGAAGCTTTCTTT; CDR3: CASSGGRGKEAFF; length: 13; V: TRBV2; D: TRBD1; J: TRBJ1-1; size: .
DNA: TGTGCCAGCAGCTTAGAGTTTAGAGACGAGCAGTACTTC; CDR3: CASSLEFRDEQYF; length: 13; V: TRBV13; D: .; J: TRBJ2-7; size: .
DNA: TGTGCCAGCAGTGTCTGGACAGGGTCTAGCACAGATACGCAGTATTTT; CDR3: CASSVWTGSSTDTQYF; length: 16; V: TRBV6-1; D: TRBD1; J: TRBJ2-3; size: .
DNA: TGCGCCAGCAGGGGAAGAGGGGGCGAGGGGAATGAGCAGTTCTTC; CDR3: CASRGRGGEGNEQFF; length: 15; V: TRBV5-1; D: TRBD1; J: TRBJ2-1; size: .
DNA: TGCGCCAGCAGCCTGAACAGAAATGAAAAACTGTTTTTT; CDR3: CASSLNRNEKLFF; length: 13; V: TRBV5-1; D: .; J: TRBJ1-4; size: .
DNA: TGTGCCAGCTGGGGAGGCGGGACGAACACCGGGGAGCTGTTTTTT; CDR3: CASWGGGTNTGELFF; length: 15; V: TRBV6-1; D: .; J: TRBJ2-2; size: .
DNA: TGTGCCAGCAGCTTTACTAGCGGGAGACTCAGCGAGCAGTACTTC; CDR3: CASSFTSGRLSEQYF; length: 15; V: TRBV7-9; D: TRBD2; J: TRBJ2-7; size: .
DNA: TGTGCCATCAGTGACCGAGGAGGGCAGCCCCAGCATTTT; CDR3: CAISDRGGQPQHF; length: 13; V: TRBV10-3; D: .; J: TRBJ1-5; size: .
DNA: TGTGCCAGCAGCCCCGTGGCCGGAGGGGAGACCCAGTACTTC; CDR3: CASSPVAGGETQYF; length: 14; V: TRBV11-2; D: .; J: TRBJ2-5; size: .
DNA: TGTGCCAGTAGAGAGACTAGCGGGAGTCCCTACGAGCAGTACTTC; CDR3: CASRETSGSPYEQYF; length: 15; V: TRBV19; D: TRBD2; J: TRBJ2-7; size: .
DNA: TGTGCCATCAGTGAGAATCCGGGAGGGGGCACAGATACGCAGTATTTT; CDR3: CAISENPGGGTDTQYF; length: 16; V: TRBV10-3; D: TRBD2; J: TRBJ2-3; size: .
DNA: TGTGCCAGCAGTGTGTCCCGGGAGTCGGGCTACGAGCAGTACTTC; CDR3: CASSVSRESGYEQYF; length: 15; V: TRBV6-1; D: .; J: TRBJ2-7; size: .
DNA: TGTGCCAGCAGTTATCCTAGCCCGAACACCGGGGAGCTGTTTTTT; CDR3: CASSYPSPNTGELFF; length: 15; V: TRBV6-6; D: .; J: TRBJ2-2; size: .
DNA: TGCAGCGTTGAAGAAGGAGCTGCGGGAGAGCAGTACTTC; CDR3: CSVEEGAAGEQYF; length: 13; V: TRBV29-1; D: .; J: TRBJ2-7; size: .
DNA: TGTGCCAGCAGCCGGGACATATCGTCGGATACGCAGTATTTT; CDR3: CASSRDISSDTQYF; length: 14; V: TRBV7-9; D: .; J: TRBJ2-3; size: .